A single TCR beta chain is shown here with its context. The target antigen is unknown. Germline assignment: CDR1 SGDLS and CDR2 YYNGEE. The CDR3 sequence is 15 residues long. V was clipped by 0 bases and J by 3 bases; unmatched bases: 5. This specimen comes from a study of cytomegalovirus exposure and HLA in healthy donors. Vbeta (60) and Jbeta (13) primers were used in the PCR. Measured with immunoSEQ multiplex PCR; TCRdb has only the in-frame clones, and not every one. Altogether approximately 150,000 clones are present, roughly four fifths being singletons, with the ten largest covering less than 3%. Study-level points and caveats: Most TCR sequences were uncommon, yet certain public TCRs appeared in many donors.

The source is a female donor in good health and CMV-seronegative. The rearrangement joins TRBV9 to TRBJ2-7, with TRBD2 matching 8 bases. The sample comprised PBMCs. The CDR3 nucleotides read TGTGCCAGCAGCGTAGTGGCGGGGGGCGGCTACGAGCAGTACTTC. It codes for CASSVVAGGGYEQYF.